The next 22 T cell receptor beta chains were all read from a single sample in a study of T cells in Graves' hyperthyroidism and ophthalmopathy. The source material, RNA transcripts, was used to amplify TCR beta CDR3 regions. The HTBI set primed first-round TCR CDR3 RT-PCR. TCRdb re-called the multiplex PCR reads through MiXCR, storing one row per CDR3 protein. The table has about 640,000 distinct CDR3 sequences, around 20% seen once; the top ten hold 34%. Sequencing was performed on blood. The receptors originated from a man younger than 45 with Graves' ophthalmopathy.

This clonotype has a count of ten or more. The chain couples TRBV5-6 to TRBJ1-5; D perhaps matches TRBD1 (5 bases). CDR3 length: 15 amino acids. Germline CDR1 SGHDT, CDR2 YYEEEE. With 4 bases removed from V and 4 bases from J, the gap between germline ends came to 15 bases. Here the CDR3 reads CASSPSGTQNQPQHF. The CDR3 DNA reads as TGTGCCAGCAGCCCTTCCGGGACCCAAAATCAGCCCCAGCATTTT.

The V call is TRBV2, the J call TRBJ2-1; 8 bases match TRBD2. With 7 bases clipped from V and 4 bases from J, the junction kept 12 bases outside the gene matches. Germline values: CDR1 SNHLY, CDR2 FYNNEI. This CDR3 region has 16 residues. CDR3 region: CASTGVGREGYNEQFF. The CDR3 DNA is TGTGCCAGCACGGGGGTCGGGAGGGAGGGTTACAATGAGCAGTTCTTC.

The J gene is TRBJ2-2, the V gene TRBV12-3 or TRBV12-4, with unresolved D. V lost 6 bases and J 5 bases, leaving 13 bases between the germline ends. This CDR3 region has 14 residues. The CDR3 nucleotides are TGTGCCAGCAGCGATTCAGGAGTAACCGGGGAGCTGTTTTTT. This sequence encodes CASSDSGVTGELFF.

This clonotype has only a few counts. The chain couples TRBV2 to TRBJ2-1, with a weak D call TRBD2 (6 bases). Trimming removed 7 bases at V and 10 bases at J, with 11 bases between. Germline lookup yields CDR1 SNHLY and CDR2 FYNNEI. CDR3 length equals 11 residues. Written as DNA, the CDR3 is TGTGCCAGCAATGGAGCGGGCGAGCAGTTCTTC. This sequence encodes CASNGAGEQFF.

This clonotype occurred many times. This sequence joins TRBV20-1 and TRBJ1-1; no clear D gene. Germline loops: CDR1 DFQATT, CDR2 SNEGSKA (reference sequence). CDR3 length equals 9 residues. V was trimmed by 0 bases and J by 11 bases, leaving 4 bases between them. The CDR3 sequence is CSARETAFF. CDR3 coding DNA: TGCAGTGCTAGAGAGACGGCTTTCTTT.

The V gene is TRBV3-1, the J gene TRBJ2-7; possible D gene TRBD1, 6 bases. The germline V and J ends were trimmed by 1 base and 2 bases, with 12 bases remaining between them. The length of the CDR3 is 15 residues. Germline CDR1 and CDR2: LGHDT and YNNKEL (reference sequence). CDR3 in DNA: TGTGCCAGCAGCCAAGGTCAGGGGATCACCTACGAGCAGTACTTC. This sequence encodes CASSQGQGITYEQYF.

There are a few counts of this clonotype. The chain employs TRBV5-8 and TRBJ1-2; D remains ambiguous. CDR3 length: 15 amino acids. V gave up 0 bases and J gave up 4 bases, with 13 bases separating them. Germline lookup yields CDR1 SGHTS and CDR2 YDEGEE. The CDR3 loop reads CASSLVQPMIYGYTF. CDR3 nucleotides: TGTGCCAGCAGCTTGGTGCAACCGATGATCTATGGCTACACCTTC.

V is TRBV29-1 and J is TRBJ2-2, with D tentatively TRBD1 or TRBD2 (5 bases each). The CDR3 length is 13 residues. Trimming took off 4 bases at V and 4 bases at J, with 10 bases between the two ends. Germline V CDR1 and CDR2: SQVTM, ANQGSEA. CDR3 sequence: CSVAGDGTGELFF. CDR3 in DNA: TGCAGCGTTGCCGGGGACGGCACCGGGGAGCTGTTTTTT.

This clonotype was counted at least ten times. The chain combines TRBV3-1 with TRBJ2-1; 7 bases are shared with TRBD2. V trimming: 1 base; J trimming: 6 bases; junction bases outside the gene matches: 6. The CDR3 loop spans 15 amino acids. Germline V CDR1 and CDR2: LGHDT, YNNKEL (reference sequence). This chain's CDR3 is CASSQGTPGGNEQFF. The CDR3 nucleotides read TGTGCCAGCAGCCAAGGGACACCGGGGGGCAATGAGCAGTTCTTC.

The chain joins TRBV3-1 to TRBJ2-3; 11 nucleotides line up with TRBD2. The germline CDR1 and CDR2 sequences are LGHDT and YNNKEL (reference sequence). V was clipped by 2 bases and J by 0 bases; unmatched bases: 1. This CDR3 is built from 16 residues. CDR3 in DNA: TGTGCCAGCAGCCAAACTAGCGGGGGAAGCACAGATACGCAGTATTTT. Amino acid sequence: CASSQTSGGSTDTQYF.

The gene calls are TRBV24-1 and TRBJ2-5, with D possibly being TRBD1 (5 bases). V was clipped by 0 bases and J by 7 bases, with 8 bases between them. Germline assignment: CDR1 KGHDR and CDR2 SFDVKD. The CDR3 is made up of 13 amino acids. This chain's CDR3 is CATSDLTGGTQYF. The CDR3 bases are TGTGCCACCAGTGATTTGACAGGCGGGACCCAGTACTTC.

The table lists this clonotype with a few counts. This chain uses TRBV20-1 with TRBJ2-3, with 7 bases identical to TRBD2. J was trimmed by 4 bases and V by 2 bases; bases with no gene match: 9. From germline, CDR1 is DFQATT and CDR2 SNEGSKA (reference sequence). The CDR3 sequence is 15 residues long. The chain's CDR3 is CSARHSGLAADTQYF. DNA of the CDR3: TGCAGTGCTAGACATAGCGGGCTAGCCGCAGATACGCAGTATTTT.

This clonotype was seen repeatedly, ten times or more. This chain uses TRBV30 with TRBJ1-1, with 7 bases that match TRBD1. With V trimmed by 4 bases and J by 4 bases, 9 bases remained unmatched. This CDR3 contains 14 residues. Germline assignment: CDR1 GTSNPN and CDR2 SVGIG (reference sequence). The CDR3 region has the DNA TGTGCCTGGATCATACAGGGGATATCCACTGAAGCTTTCTTT. Protein product: CAWIIQGISTEAFF.

This clonotype was counted only a few times. V usage is TRBV28 and J usage is TRBJ2-7; TRBD2 agrees at 7 bases. The V segment lost 6 bases and the J segment 2 bases; nucleotides outside the gene matches: 19. Germline V gene sequence: CDR1 MDHEN, CDR2 SYDVKM. The CDR3 totals 18 residues. The CDR3, as DNA: TGTGCCAGCAGCCATACCGGGACCAGAGCTAGCGGAGCCTACGAGCAGTACTTC. The encoded protein is CASSHTGTRASGAYEQYF.

This clonotype was detected only a few times. The chain employs TRBV27 and TRBJ2-1, with 10 bases fitting TRBD2. This CDR3 is built from 19 residues. V dropped 1 base and J dropped 0; count of bases not matched to a gene: 9. CDR1 is MNHEY and CDR2 is SMNVEV in the germline V gene (reference sequence). CDR3 loop: CASSLLASGSIRSYNEQFF. CDR3 in DNA: TGTGCCAGCAGTTTATTAGCTAGCGGGAGTATCCGCTCCTACAATGAGCAGTTCTTC.

This rearrangement joins TRBV6-1 to TRBJ1-2; no reliable D call. The CDR3 spans 11 residues. V shed 6 bases and J shed 2 bases, with 4 bases lying between them. Germline V CDR1 and CDR2: MNHNS, SASEGT. The CDR3, as DNA: TGTGCCAGCAGACAGAACTATGGCTACACCTTC. This encodes CASRQNYGYTF.

This clonotype has at least ten counts. The chain carries TRBV2 and TRBJ1-4, with 9 bases identical to TRBD1. The trim removed 6 bases at V and 5 bases at J, leaving 4 bases unmatched. The CDR3 totals 14 residues. In germline, CDR1 is SNHLY, CDR2 FYNNEI. As DNA, the CDR3 is TGTGCCAGCAGCCGGGACAGGGTGAATGAAAAACTGTTTTTT. Translation gives CASSRDRVNEKLFF.

This clonotype was seen a few times. The chain employs TRBV3-1 and TRBJ2-7, with D possibly being TRBD2 (6 bases). Germline-derived CDR1 and CDR2 are LGHDT and YNNKEL (reference sequence). The V end was cut by 4 bases, the J end by 2 bases, with 12 bases between. The CDR3 is 14 residues long. The CDR3 spells CASSPQRATYEQYF. DNA for the CDR3: TGTGCCAGCAGCCCCCAGCGGGCCACCTACGAGCAGTACTTC.

The chain links TRBV28 to TRBJ2-6, with 12 bases fitting TRBD2. Germline lookup yields CDR1 MDHEN and CDR2 SYDVKM. There are 17 residues in the CDR3. The V segment lost 6 bases and the J segment 4 bases; nucleotides outside the gene matches: 7. The CDR3 protein is CASSPSGRAKGANVLTF. DNA of the CDR3: TGTGCCAGCAGCCCTAGCGGGAGGGCCAAAGGGGCCAACGTCCTGACTTTC.

This chain links TRBV7-9 with TRBJ2-1; D unclear. Trimming left V 2 bases short and J 8 bases short, with 10 bases between. Germline V gene data show CDR1 as SEHNR and CDR2 as FQNEAQ (reference sequence). The CDR3 spans 13 residues. The CDR3 here is CASSLLGRHEQFF. The CDR3 nucleotides are TGTGCCAGCAGCTTATTAGGAAGACATGAGCAGTTCTTC.

This chain uses TRBV12-3 or TRBV12-4 with TRBJ2-5, with a weak D call TRBD2 (6 bases). The CDR3 consists of 15 residues. Trimming left V 5 bases short and J 5 bases short, with 18 bases between. CDR3 DNA: TGTGCCAGCAGTCCTCCGGGAAAACGGGAGGAGACCCAGTACTTC. Translation gives CASSPPGKREETQYF.

This clonotype was recorded many times. The chain uses TRBV2 and TRBJ2-2; D remains ambiguous. The CDR3 runs 13 residues. The germline CDR1 and CDR2 sequences are SNHLY and FYNNEI. V lost 6 bases, J lost 3 bases, and 8 bases lay in between. CDR3 in amino acids: CASSEDHTGELFF. CDR3 DNA: TGTGCCAGCAGCGAGGACCACACCGGGGAGCTGTTTTTT.